The T cell receptor (beta chain) described here comes from a study of T cells in Graves' hyperthyroidism and ophthalmopathy. RNA transcripts were the template for amplifying TCR beta CDR3 regions. The study used the HTBI primer set for a first-round RT-PCR of the TCR CDR3. In TCRdb, the multiplex PCR reads were re-called with MiXCR into one record per CDR3 protein. The sample comprises 300,000 to 450,000 distinct CDR3 sequences, 13% of which are singletons, and more than 20% rests with the top ten. Comment on this clonotype: As yet, its antigen is unknown.

General observations from the study: Most thyroid clonotypes expanded above 0.001 were also detected in blood. Median prediction lead before ophthalmopathy onset was six to eight months with the model.

V gave up 4 bases and J gave up 7 bases; unmatched junction bases: 11. The CDR3 spans 16 residues. The germline gives CDR1 LNHNV, CDR2 YYDKDF (reference sequence). The V gene is TRBV15, the J gene TRBJ2-1; 9 nucleotides match TRBD2. Specimen: blood. The source of this sequence is a man aged 30-40 years with Graves' hyperthyroidism that later progressed to Graves' ophthalmopathy. CDR3 nucleotide sequence: TGTGCCACCAGCACCCCCCTAGCGGGGTTCTTAAATGAGCAGTTCTTC. Amino acids: CATSTPLAGFLNEQFF.